This T cell receptor beta chain came from a study of Ad26.COV2.S vaccination and SARS-CoV-2 variants. This table comes from immunoSEQ multiplex PCR, and its TCRdb copy is limited to in-frame clones, with some not included. The table has under 95,000 clones, approximately 77% seen once. V shed 2 bases and J 4 bases; nucleotides not matched to a gene: 8. CDR1 LGHNA and CDR2 YSLEER come from the germline V gene. The CDR3 is made up of 16 amino acids. This clone has a single count. The chain carries TRBV4-3 and TRBJ2-1, with 7 bases matching TRBD2. Sequencing used peripheral blood, obtained after recovery from COVID-19. The TCR comes from a human donor who had recovered from COVID-19. The CDR3 sequence: CASSQLASGYYNEQFF. CDR3 sequence (DNA): TGCGCCAGCAGCCAACTTGCTAGCGGATATTACAATGAGCAGTTCTTC.